This TCR beta chain emerged from a study of blood T cell repertoires in COVID-19 (dated by TCRdb to 2020 to 2021). With regard to the full study: Samples covering the acute and convalescent phases of COVID-19 were provided by collaborators in the United States, Italy and Spain. The samples were drawn from two sources: the first 160 participants of the ongoing ImmuneRACE study, and 1,000 to 1,500 subjects contributed by 6 global collaborators. The repertoires were released in a freely available public database meant as a resource for research on the immune response to SARS-CoV-2. The dataset comprised deeply sampled blood TCRbeta repertoires from subjects exposed to, actively infected with, or recovered from COVID-19. Where available, HLA class I and class II types were obtained from metadata supplied by the sample provider rather than from assay-based typing. The prospective study material was composed of cDNA or gDNA derived from T cells, B-cell-depleted T cells, or PBMCs. A de-identified subject ID, COVID-19 status, age in years and sex were almost always included in the sample metadata. Study-wide findings and limitations: Clinical and demographic metadata were provided uncurated, with the amount varying by source and participant.

TCRbeta CDR3 regions were amplified from genomic DNA by means of the immunoSEQ Assay, a bias-controlled multiplex PCR. Per the authors' processing: The number of nucleated cells in each sample was estimated from the amplification of reference gene primers within the assay. To quantify the absolute abundance of each unique TCRbeta CDR3 rearrangement, sequence reads were collapsed and filtered. For each sample, productive Simpson clonality was calculated as the square root of Simpson's diversity index over productive rearrangements. TCRdb mirrors the immuneACCESS table, restricted to in-frame sequences. Some clones are absent from its copies; in checked studies, under half trace to an unresolved V gene, and the reason for the others is unknown. That table furnishes V, J and clone size, whereas the DNA furnished D and trimming. This sample is represented by about 35,000 clones; approximately 71% of them were singletons. The biggest ten clones account for about a sixth of the sample.

Collaborating institutions collected whole blood in K2EDTA tubes following their own protocols. Collaborator samples were shipped for TCRbeta analysis as frozen whole blood, isolated PBMCs, or DNA extracted from either sample type. Details on this clone: Its antigen is still unknown. Base-call qualities are not available, and no considerably larger clone is one nucleotide away.

The sample comprised peripheral blood. This TCR came from a human donor in a cohort sampled during active COVID-19.

The nucleotides read TGTGCCAGCAGTCTACGTCAACCGGGACAGCCGGGAGGGTATGAGCAGTTCTTC. Translated, it gives CASSLRQPGQPGGYEQFF. The chain joins TRBV7-6 to TRBJ2-1, with a tentative D gene TRBD2 over 8 matching bases. The CDR3 starts with the cysteine, ends with the phenylalanine, and has 18 residues. Only CDR3 DNA remains: 54 bases, in frame from the first base. The junction shows trimming of 6 bases on V and 8 bases on J, plus 29 bases between the germline ends. The germline V gene gives CDR1 as SGHVS and CDR2 as FNYEAQ. With all but the CDR3 taken from the reference TRBV7-6 and TRBJ2-1 genes, the full variable domain is: GAGVSQSPRYKVTKRGQDVALRCDPISGHVSLYWYRQALGQGPEFLTYFNYEAQQDKSGLPNDRFSAERPEGSISTLTIQRTEQRDSAMYRCASSLRQPGQPGGYEQFFGPGTRLTVL.